These 25 T cell receptor beta chains were sequenced from one sample in a study of T cell responses to AZD1222 COVID-19 vaccine. The data were produced by immunoSEQ multiplex PCR, yet TCRdb's version contains in-frame clones alone and is incomplete. The data hold under 150,000 clones, with 90% observed a single time. The source material was peripheral blood, sampled 28 days after the second AZD1222 dose. These receptor sequences come from an adult who received the AZD1222 COVID-19 vaccine.

The gene calls are TRBV27 and TRBJ1-1; the D gene is possibly TRBD1 (6 bases). Trimming pared 5 bases from V and 6 bases from J, leaving 16 bases between. CDR1 is MNHEY, CDR2 SMNVEV, per germline (reference sequence). The CDR3 is made up of 14 amino acids. CDR3 region: CASSPTVGGPEAFF. Here the CDR3 DNA reads TGTGCCAGCAGTCCTACCGTTGGGGGCCCTGAAGCTTTCTTT.

V gene TRBV6-4 combines with J gene TRBJ2-2; maybe TRBD2 (6 bases). CDR1 is MRHNA, CDR2 SNTAGT, per germline. V was pared by 6 bases and J by 6 bases, with 17 bases between. This CDR3 is built from 15 residues. The CDR3 loop is CASRTEGWGAGELFF. The CDR3 nucleotides read TGTGCCAGCAGGACCGAAGGATGGGGGGCCGGGGAGCTGTTTTTT.

This clone was observed a handful of times. This rearrangement joins TRBV1 to TRBJ1-5; the table gives TRBD1 as D, unverified against the DNA. TRBV1 corresponds to a pseudogene. This CDR3 has 14 amino acids. The CDR3 nucleotides are TGCACCAGCAGCCACCCGCAGGGAAATCAGCCCCAGCATTTT. It yields the protein CTSSHPQGNQPQHF.

The rearrangement uses TRBV5-5 and TRBJ1-4; no reliable D call. The CDR3 runs to 14 residues. Germline V lookup: CDR1 SGHKS, CDR2 YYEKEE (reference sequence). Trimming cost V 0 bases and J 1 base, with 4 bases left between them. As DNA, the CDR3 is TGTGCCAGCAGCTTGGGGATAACTAATGAAAAACTGTTTTTT. Its protein is CASSLGITNEKLFF. Full variable domain (missing parts from reference TRBV5-5 and TRBJ1-4): DAGVTQSPTHLIKTRGQQVTLRCSPISGHKSVSWYQQVLGQGPQFIFQYYEKEERGRGNFPDRFSARQFPNYSSELNVNALLLGDSALYLCASSLGITNEKLFFGSGTQLSVL.

V usage is TRBV28 and J usage is TRBJ2-3; 8 bases fit TRBD2. Germline CDR1 MDHEN, CDR2 SYDVKM. The CDR3 covers 18 residues. V lost 5 bases to trimming and J lost 6 bases; unmatched junction nucleotides: 19. CDR3 region: CASSPRAFSGKGTDTQYF. In nucleotides, the CDR3 is TGTGCCAGCAGTCCCCGGGCATTTAGCGGGAAAGGGACGGATACGCAGTATTTT.

J is TRBJ1-1 and V is TRBV6-5; TRBD1 is a possible D gene (5 bases). Germline V lookup: CDR1 MNHEY, CDR2 SVGAGI. The CDR3 has 13 amino acids. The V end lost 10 bases, the J end lost 1 base, and 13 bases lay between the germline ends. The CDR3, as DNA: TGTGCCACCGGGGACCCCAGGAACACTGAAGCTTTCTTT. Amino acids: CATGDPRNTEAFF.

This chain joins TRBV11-3 and TRBJ2-2; 10 positions match TRBD1. Trimming took 7 bases from V and 13 from J; bases not matched to a gene: 3. Germline V gives CDR1 SGHNT, CDR2 YENEEA. The CDR3 is made up of 11 amino acids. The CDR3 spells CASNRDRGLFF. CDR3 in DNA: TGTGCCAGCAACCGGGACAGGGGGCTGTTTTTT.

V and J are TRBV28 and TRBJ2-7; TRBD1 matches at 7 bases. V shed 10 bases, J shed 3 bases, and the junction held 6 bases outside the gene matches. The CDR3 totals 12 residues. CDR1 is MDHEN and CDR2 is SYDVKM in the germline V gene. CDR3 nucleotide sequence: TGTGCCACCACAGGGGTCGACTACGAGCAGTACGTC. Translated, it gives CATTGVDYEQYV.

This rearrangement joins TRBV3-1 (or the pseudogene TRBV3-2) to TRBJ1-1; D possibly corresponds to TRBD1 (5 bases). V lost 1 base and J lost 5, with 8 bases in between. CDR1 LGHDT and CDR2 YNNKEL come from the germline V gene (reference sequence). The CDR3 length is 13 residues. The CDR3 DNA reads as TGTGCCAGCAGCCAAGCAGGGAAGACTGAAGCTTTCTTT. It encodes CASSQAGKTEAFF.

This rearrangement joins TRBV4-3 to TRBJ1-5, with D maybe TRBD1 (6 bases). Trimming removed 4 bases at V and 5 bases at J, with 15 bases between. The CDR3 is made up of 15 amino acids. The germline gives CDR1 LGHNA, CDR2 YSLEER. The CDR3 DNA sequence: TGCGCCAGCAGCCCAGGCATAGGGGGGCATCAGCCCCAGCATTTT. Translation: CASSPGIGGHQPQHF.

The CDR3 DNA is TGTGCCAGCAGCTTTTTCGACAGGGTTTCGGCCTATGGCTACACCTTC. It is translated as CASSFFDRVSAYGYTF. This chain connects TRBV9 to TRBJ1-2; 7 nucleotides align to TRBD1. V gave up 4 bases and J gave up 4 bases; unmatched junction bases: 13. From germline, CDR1 is SGDLS and CDR2 YYNGEE. The CDR3 is made up of 16 amino acids.

V is TRBV7-9 and J is TRBJ1-5, with D maybe TRBD1 (5 bases). This CDR3 comprises 14 residues. Trimming cost V 2 bases and J 4 bases, with 9 bases left between them. CDR1 is SEHNR and CDR2 is FQNEAQ in the germline V gene (reference sequence). The DNA for the CDR3 is TGTGCCAGCAGCTTAAGGGGCGATAATCAGCCCCAGCATTTT. It is translated as CASSLRGDNQPQHF.

This chain links TRBV15 with TRBJ2-2, with 14 bases identical to TRBD2. J gave up 8 bases and V 1 base, and 9 bases lay outside the gene matches. This CDR3 has 18 amino acids. Germline CDR1 is LNHNV and CDR2 is YYDKDF (reference sequence). The CDR3 DNA reads TGTGCCACCAGCAGAGGTCGGACTAGCGGGAGGTACTCTGGGGAGCTGTTTTTT. Translated, it gives CATSRGRTSGRYSGELFF.

The J gene is TRBJ1-1, the V gene TRBV29-1; maybe TRBD1 (5 bases). Germline values: CDR1 SQVTM, CDR2 ANQGSEA. This CDR3 has 14 amino acids. The V end was cut by 4 bases, the J end by 0 bases, with 12 bases between. Here the CDR3 reads CSVVWTLMNTEAFF. The CDR3 region has the DNA TGCAGCGTTGTCTGGACACTCATGAACACTGAAGCTTTCTTT.

The chain employs TRBV19 and TRBJ2-7; possibly TRBD1 or TRBD2 for D (6 bases each). This CDR3 comprises 15 residues. The V end lost 4 bases, the J end lost 5 bases, and 18 bases lay between the germline ends. CDR1 and CDR2 (germline): LNHDA, SQIVND (reference sequence). CDR3 nucleotides: TGTGCCAGTAGTAACCTCGGGGGACACGGCAACGAGCAGTACTTC. Translating gives CASSNLGGHGNEQYF.

The chain joins TRBV4-3 to TRBJ1-1, with D unresolved. This CDR3 comprises 15 residues. CDR1 is LGHNA and CDR2 is YSLEER in the germline V gene. With 0 bases removed from V and 4 bases from J, the gap between germline ends came to 12 bases. For the CDR3, the DNA is TGCGCCAGCAGCCAAGATTCCGGTGTCGGCACTGAAGCTTTCTTT. Protein sequence: CASSQDSGVGTEAFF.

The rearrangement joins TRBV13 to TRBJ2-4; the match to TRBD1 covers 7 bases. Germline trimming cut 4 bases from V and 0 bases from J; bases unmatched to any gene: 6. Looked up from germline, CDR1 is PRHDT and CDR2 is FYEKMQ (reference sequence). CDR3 size: 16 residues. CDR3 in amino acids: CASSSGQELAKNIQYF. As DNA, the CDR3 is TGTGCCAGCAGCTCCGGACAGGAGCTAGCCAAAAACATTCAGTACTTC. Using reference TRBV13 and TRBJ2-4 for the parts outside the CDR3, the full variable domain is AAGVIQSPRHLIKEKRETATLKCYPIPRHDTVYWYQQGPGQDPQFLISFYEKMQSDKGSIPDRFSAQQFSDYHSELNMSSLELGDSALYFCASSSGQELAKNIQYFGAGTRLSVL.

The chain employs TRBV19 and TRBJ2-3; D is unresolved. The CDR3 loop spans 13 amino acids. Germline V lookup: CDR1 LNHDA, CDR2 SQIVND (reference sequence). The V gene lost 5 bases and the J gene lost 5 bases, with 11 bases spanning the gap. The CDR3 DNA is TGTGCCAGTAGTCCAGTAAATGAAGATACGCAGTATTTT. As protein: CASSPVNEDTQYF.

The chain is built from TRBV6-6 and TRBJ2-1; 7 positions agree with TRBD2. CDR1 and CDR2 from the germline V gene are MNHNY and SVGAGI (reference sequence). This CDR3 has 16 residues. Trimming removed 0 bases from V and 8 bases from J; junction bases left unmatched: 10. CDR3 in DNA: TGTGCCAGCAGTTACTCTGTGGGACTACTTCGTGATGAGCAGTTCTTC. Amino acids: CASSYSVGLLRDEQFF.

The rearrangement links TRBV28 to TRBJ1-1; no definite D call. The ends were cut back, 6 bases at V and 5 bases at J, with 13 bases in the middle. CDR3 length equals 13 residues. CDR1 is MDHEN, CDR2 SYDVKM, per germline. CDR3 sequence: CASSLRASTEAFF. The CDR3 DNA reads as TGTGCCAGCAGCCTTAGGGCCTCAACTGAAGCTTTCTTT.

The V gene is TRBV10-3, the J gene TRBJ2-5, with D perhaps matching TRBD2 (6 bases). Between the trimmed V and J ends, which lost 6 bases and 1 base, there was a span of 9 bases. The V gene's germline CDR1 is ENHRY and CDR2 SYGVKD. This CDR3 is built from 13 residues. The chain's CDR3 is CAIRGRPQETQYF. The DNA for the CDR3 is TGTGCCATCAGAGGGAGGCCCCAAGAGACCCAGTACTTC.

This chain's CDR3 is CASSLDPMDRSNTEAFF. The CDR3 DNA is TGCGCCAGCAGCTTAGACCCCATGGACAGGTCGAACACTGAAGCTTTCTTT. This chain links TRBV5-1 with TRBJ1-1; 7 nucleotides agree with TRBD1. After removal of 2 bases from V and 1 base from J, the junction contained 11 bases not matched to a gene. This CDR3 has 17 amino acids. Germline V gene sequence: CDR1 SGHRS, CDR2 YFSETQ.

The chain uses TRBV28 and TRBJ1-1; D unresolved. Deletions cut 8 bases from V and 0 bases from J, with 13 bases between. Germline lookup yields CDR1 MDHEN and CDR2 SYDVKM. This CDR3 has 14 amino acids. The CDR3 DNA reads TGTGCCAGCCTTCTCCCAGGAGTGAACACTGAAGCTTTCTTT. Translating gives CASLLPGVNTEAFF.

This sequence joins TRBV5-1 and TRBJ2-6, with D perhaps TRBD1 (5 bases). The CDR3 has 15 amino acids. Trimming pared 5 bases from V and 1 base from J, leaving 10 bases between. Germline CDR1 SGHRS, CDR2 YFSETQ. The chain's CDR3 is CASRTSGSGANVLTF. Written as DNA, the CDR3 is TGCGCCAGCAGAACATCAGGGTCTGGGGCCAACGTCCTGACTTTC. Based on the CDR3 plus reference TRBV5-1 and TRBJ2-6, the full variable domain is KAGVTQTPRYLIKTRGQQVTLSCSPISGHRSVSWYQQTPGQGLQFLFEYFSETQRNKGNFPGRFSGRQFSNSRSEMNVSTLELGDSALYLCASRTSGSGANVLTFGAGSRLTVL.

Worth noting for this clone: Other nucleotide sequences from this sample produce the same CDR3. V gene TRBV5-1 combines with J gene TRBJ1-1; perhaps TRBD1 as D (5 bases). CDR1 is SGHRS, CDR2 YFSETQ, per germline. CDR3 length: 13 amino acids. V was trimmed by 2 bases and J by 3 bases, leaving 8 bases between them. The CDR3 DNA reads as TGCGCCAGCAGCTTCCAGGGCGACACTGAAGCTTTCTTT. Its protein product is CASSFQGDTEAFF.